The present TCR beta chain was sequenced within a study of CD8+ T cells in alopecia areata. RNA was extracted and reverse transcribed into cDNA as the sequencing template. This table comes from immunoSEQ multiplex PCR, and its TCRdb copy is limited to in-frame clones, with some not included. This table has 200,000 to 250,000 clones, 50% to 60% appearing once. Trimming took off 1 base at V and 1 base at J, with 10 bases between the two ends. The germline V gene encodes CDR1 MNHNS and CDR2 SASEGT. The CDR3 sequence is 15 residues long. This TCR was sampled from a human donor with alopecia areata. Sequencing used CD4+ T cells sorted from blood, obtained at week 0. The chain couples TRBV6-1 to TRBJ1-1, with D unresolved. The CDR3 region has the DNA TGTGCCAGCAGTGAAGTAGTGAGTGGGAACACTGAAGCTTTCTTT. Amino acid sequence: CASSEVVSGNTEAFF.